These 30 T cell receptor beta chains came from one sample sequenced in a study of cytomegalovirus exposure and HLA in healthy donors. TCRdb's copy holds only in-frame clones and misses some; the assay was immunoSEQ multiplex PCR. The sample has about 160,000 clones, about 96% seen once. Sequencing was carried out using PBMCs. The receptors shown here come from a woman aged 18 to 35 in good health and CMV-seronegative.

The chain has TRBV7-2 and TRBJ2-7; 11 bases align to TRBD2. The CDR3 is made up of 19 amino acids. The V segment lost 0 bases and the J segment 1 base; nucleotides outside the gene matches: 11. Germline loops: CDR1 SGHTA, CDR2 FQGNSA. The CDR3 DNA reads as TGTGCCAGCAGCTTAGCGCCTAGCGGGGGGTCTCGCGGTTCCTACGAGCAGTACTTC. Protein sequence: CASSLAPSGGSRGSYEQYF.

The chain recombines TRBV6-1 with TRBJ2-2; 9 nucleotides align to TRBD2. The CDR3 is made up of 16 amino acids. Germline CDR1 and CDR2: MNHNS and SASEGT. V lost 4 bases and J lost 6; bases outside the gene matches: 9. The CDR3 protein is CASSGSGGGVSGELFF. CDR3 nucleotides: TGTGCCAGCAGTGGGAGCGGCGGGGGGGTCTCCGGGGAGCTGTTTTTT.

The rearrangement joins TRBV6-5 to TRBJ1-5; TRBD1 is a possible D gene (5 bases). The CDR3 length is 13 residues. CDR1 and CDR2 (germline): MNHEY, SVGAGI. Trimming removed 6 bases from V and 6 bases from J, with 12 bases in between. Here the CDR3 DNA reads TGTGCCAGCAGGAGGGGCGGGGGTCAGCCCCAGCATTTT. Its translation: CASRRGGGQPQHF.

In DNA, the CDR3 is TGTGCCAGCAGCCGGGGACTACGGGGGGGGATCAATCAGCCCCAGCATTTT. Translation: CASSRGLRGGINQPQHF. The chain links TRBV5-6 to TRBJ1-5; possible D gene TRBD1, 5 bases. The length of the CDR3 is 17 residues. The V and J ends lost 4 bases and 3 bases respectively, with 20 bases between them. Germline V gene data show CDR1 as SGHDT and CDR2 as YYEEEE.

Remarks on this clone: The junction shows a germline mismatch at one end, possibly a read error. V and J are TRBV6-5 and TRBJ2-7; maybe TRBD2 (6 bases). Germline V lookup: CDR1 MNHEY, CDR2 SVGAGI. This CDR3 has 14 amino acids. The CDR3 coding sequence is TGTGCCAGCAGGGCCGGGACTGGGTCCTCCGAGCAGTACTTC. Its protein is CASRAGTGSSEQYF.

The chain has TRBV18 and TRBJ1-1; D not resolved. The germline CDR1 and CDR2 sequences are KGHSH and LQKENI. The germline V and J ends were trimmed by 8 bases and 8 bases, with 12 bases remaining between them. The CDR3 spans 11 residues. CDR3 in DNA: TGTGCCAGCGCGACATCAGCCGAAGCTTTCTTT. Its protein product is CASATSAEAFF.

This clone was observed once. The chain employs TRBV7-6 and TRBJ2-7, with 8 bases aligning to TRBD1. This CDR3 contains 14 residues. J lost 0 bases, V lost 5 bases, and 3 bases had no gene match. Germline V CDR1 and CDR2: SGHVS, FNYEAQ. CDR3 DNA sequence: TGTGCCAGCAGCCCTCAGGGGGCCTCCTACGAGCAGTACTTC. It codes for CASSPQGASYEQYF.

J is TRBJ2-3 and V is TRBV7-3, with 12 bases lining up with TRBD2. CDR1 and CDR2 (germline): SGHTA, FQGTGA. The CDR3 runs 16 residues. Trimming at V came to 4 bases and at J to 5 bases, leaving 7 bases not matched to a gene. In DNA form, the CDR3 reads TGTGCCAGCAGCTCTGGACTAGCGGGGCCCCAAGATACGCAGTATTTT. Its protein is CASSSGLAGPQDTQYF.

The rearrangement joins TRBV4-3 to TRBJ2-1; TRBD2 matches 12 bases. Trimming cost V 4 bases and J 10 bases; bases outside gene matches: 8. CDR3 length: 15 amino acids. Per germline, CDR1 LGHNA and CDR2 YSLEER. DNA of the CDR3: TGCGCCAGCAGCCCCCCGACTAGCGGGGGACGCGAGCAGTTCTTC. It translates to CASSPPTSGGREQFF.

The rearrangement links TRBV5-1 to TRBJ2-5; 12 nucleotides match TRBD2. V trimming: 3 bases; J trimming: 1 base; junction bases outside the gene matches: 4. The CDR3 contains 16 residues. CDR1 and CDR2 (germline): SGHRS, YFSETQ. The CDR3 is CASSSSGGVTQETQYF. DNA for the CDR3: TGCGCCAGCAGCTCTAGCGGGGGGGTAACCCAAGAGACCCAGTACTTC.

The chain couples TRBV5-1 to TRBJ2-7; 7 bases align to TRBD1. Germline CDR1 is SGHRS and CDR2 is YFSETQ. The CDR3 spans 15 residues. The V gene end was trimmed by 3 bases and the J gene end by 0 bases; junction bases not matched to a gene: 6. The CDR3 DNA reads TGCGCCAGCAGCTCCCCGGGACAGAGCTCCTACGAGCAGTACTTC. Its protein is CASSSPGQSSYEQYF.

This sequence joins TRBV6-5 and TRBJ2-7, with 8 bases that match TRBD1. CDR1 is MNHEY, CDR2 SVGAGI, per germline. The CDR3 has 14 amino acids. Trimming at V came to 2 bases and at J to 6 bases, leaving 6 bases not matched to a gene. The CDR3 reads CASSYPGQGSEQYF. CDR3 coding DNA: TGTGCCAGCAGTTACCCAGGACAGGGTAGCGAGCAGTACTTC.

This chain uses TRBV7-2 with TRBJ2-2; TRBD1 matches 8 bases. The junction had 7 bases not matched to a gene; V was cut back by 5 bases and J by 5 bases. Per germline, CDR1 SGHTA and CDR2 FQGNSA. This CDR3 has 15 amino acids. In nucleotides, the CDR3 is TGTGCCAGCAGCACGACAGGGGAGGTTACCGGGGAGCTGTTTTTT. This gives the protein CASSTTGEVTGELFF. The variable domain in full, with the rest retrieved from reference TRBV7-2 and TRBJ2-2, is GAGVSQSPSNKVTEKGKDVELRCDPISGHTALYWYRQSLGQGLEFLIYFQGNSAPDKSGLPSDRFSAERTGGSVSTLTIQRTQQEDSAVYLCASSTTGEVTGELFFGEGSRLTVL.

The chain uses TRBV14 and TRBJ1-5; D is unresolved. Germline-derived CDR1 and CDR2 are SGHDN and FVKESK. This CDR3 is 17 amino acids long. With 4 bases removed from V and 0 bases from J, the gap between germline ends came to 16 bases. This chain's CDR3 is CASSPRAAAYSNQPQHF. CDR3 nucleotide sequence: TGTGCCAGCAGCCCGCGAGCGGCAGCATATAGCAATCAGCCCCAGCATTTT. The full variable domain, its missing parts supplied by reference TRBV14 and TRBJ1-5, is EAGVTQFPSHSVIEKGQTVTLRCDPISGHDNLYWYRRVMGKEIKFLLHFVKESKQDESGMPNNRFLAERTGGTYSTLKVQPAELEDSGVYFCASSPRAAAYSNQPQHFGDGTRLSIL.

CDR3 residues: CASSSAGHSLVAGELFF. CDR3 coding DNA: TGTGCCAGCAGCTCGGCAGGGCATTCATTAGTCGCCGGGGAGCTGTTTTTT. The chain links TRBV5-4 to TRBJ2-2; maybe TRBD1 (5 bases). Germline CDR1 SGHNT, CDR2 YYREEE (reference sequence). V lost 3 bases and J 6 bases, leaving 21 bases between the germline ends. This CDR3 has 17 amino acids.

This chain uses TRBV19 with TRBJ1-1, with 7 bases lining up with TRBD1. J gave up 2 bases and V 6 bases, and 6 bases lay outside the gene matches. Germline V lookup: CDR1 LNHDA, CDR2 SQIVND (reference sequence). The CDR3 has 14 residues. The DNA for the CDR3 is TGTGCCAGTAGAATAAACAGGGGCAACACTGAAGCTTTCTTT. Residues: CASRINRGNTEAFF.

The rearrangement links TRBV27 to TRBJ1-1; TRBD1 agrees at 7 bases. Germline V gene sequence: CDR1 MNHEY, CDR2 SMNVEV (reference sequence). This CDR3 is 13 amino acids long. Trimming cost V 3 bases and J 7 bases; bases outside gene matches: 5. CDR3: CASSFQGDGEAFF. The CDR3 DNA reads TGTGCCAGCAGTTTTCAGGGGGATGGTGAAGCTTTCTTT.

The rearrangement joins TRBV6-1 to TRBJ2-7, with 11 bases fitting TRBD1. Trimming removed 10 bases from V and 4 bases from J; junction bases left unmatched: 6. Germline V CDR1 and CDR2: MNHNS, SASEGT. This CDR3 spans 13 amino acids. The CDR3 is CATPRDRGYEQYF. CDR3 bases: TGTGCCACCCCCCGGGACAGGGGGTACGAGCAGTACTTC.

This clone appeared once. The chain uses TRBV23-1 and TRBJ1-5; 7 nucleotides align to TRBD1. TRBV23-1 is labeled an ORF, and its function is uncertain. The CDR3 runs 14 residues. The J segment lost 1 base and the V segment lost 8 bases, leaving 5 bases of the junction unmatched. The CDR3 region has the DNA TGCGCCAGCCTAGACAGGGTGAGCAATCAGCCCCAGCATTTT. Residues: CASLDRVSNQPQHF.

V and J are TRBV5-4 and TRBJ1-2, with 7 bases matching TRBD1. Trimming removed 1 base from V and 7 bases from J; junction bases left unmatched: 7. Germline assignment: CDR1 SGHNT and CDR2 YYREEE (reference sequence). CDR3 size: 14 residues. The CDR3 loop is CASSLTGAKGGYTF. CDR3 DNA sequence: TGTGCCAGCAGCTTGACAGGGGCCAAGGGTGGCTACACCTTC.

The chain is built from TRBV5-4 and TRBJ1-2; 9 positions agree with TRBD1. Germline CDR1 SGHNT, CDR2 YYREEE (reference sequence). The length of the CDR3 is 16 residues. J was trimmed by 5 bases and V by 2 bases; bases with no gene match: 10. The CDR3 DNA reads TGTGCCAGCAGCTTAGATACGGGACAGGGTTGGTATGGCTACACCTTC. This codes for CASSLDTGQGWYGYTF. The full variable domain, its missing parts supplied by reference TRBV5-4 and TRBJ1-2, is ETGVTQSPTHLIKTRGQQVTLRCSSQSGHNTVSWYQQALGQGPQFIFQYYREEENGRGNFPPRFSGLQFPNYSSELNVNALELDDSALYLCASSLDTGQGWYGYTFGSGTRLTVV.

The V and J genes are TRBV7-9 and TRBJ1-6; 7 bases line up with TRBD1. Germline V gene data show CDR1 as SEHNR and CDR2 as FQNEAQ (reference sequence). V was pared by 5 bases and J by 8 bases, with 6 bases of the junction left unmatched. The CDR3 totals 14 residues. The CDR3 reads CASSHRTGDSPLHF. For the CDR3, the DNA is TGTGCCAGCAGCCACCGAACAGGGGATTCACCCCTCCACTTT.

The chain recombines TRBV9 with TRBJ2-5, with D possibly matching TRBD1 (5 bases). The CDR3 consists of 14 residues. Per germline, CDR1 SGDLS and CDR2 YYNGEE. V lost 7 bases to trimming and J lost 5 bases, with 18 bases between them. For the CDR3, the DNA is TGTGCCAGCTCTTCCTCAGGGTTCGTGGAGACCCAGTACTTC. Translated, it gives CASSSSGFVETQYF. Using reference TRBV9 and TRBJ2-5 for the parts outside the CDR3, the full variable domain is DSGVTQTPKHLITATGQRVTLRCSPRSGDLSVYWYQQSLDQGLQFLIQYYNGEERAKGNILERFSAQQFPDLHSELNLSSLELGDSALYFCASSSSGFVETQYFGPGTRLLVL.

The chain employs TRBV5-1 and TRBJ1-5; possibly TRBD1 for D (6 bases). V was clipped by 4 bases and J by 0 bases, with 14 bases between them. CDR3 length: 16 amino acids. Looked up from germline, CDR1 is SGHRS and CDR2 is YFSETQ. The CDR3 here is CASSAGTGSSNQPQHF. The CDR3 nucleotides read TGCGCCAGCAGCGCTGGTACAGGGAGTAGCAATCAGCCCCAGCATTTT.

This chain joins TRBV29-1 and TRBJ1-2; D might be TRBD1 (5 bases). The CDR3 is 13 residues long. Trimming cost V 6 bases and J 6 bases, with 17 bases left between them. The germline gives CDR1 SQVTM, CDR2 ANQGSEA. CDR3 region: CSVVGHHENGYTF. CDR3 nucleotide sequence: TGCAGCGTAGTAGGACACCACGAGAATGGCTACACCTTC.

The genes are TRBV7-6 and TRBJ1-1, with TRBD1 as a possible D gene (6 bases). V shed 2 bases and J shed 4 bases, with 11 bases lying between them. Germline V gene sequence: CDR1 SGHVS, CDR2 FNYEAQ. The CDR3 runs to 14 residues. CDR3 amino acids: CASSLMGASTEAFF. The CDR3 DNA reads TGTGCCAGCAGCTTAATGGGGGCGAGCACTGAAGCTTTCTTT. Full variable domain (outside the CDR3, taken from reference TRBV7-6 and TRBJ1-1): GAGVSQSPRYKVTKRGQDVALRCDPISGHVSLYWYRQALGQGPEFLTYFNYEAQQDKSGLPNDRFSAERPEGSISTLTIQRTEQRDSAMYRCASSLMGASTEAFFGQGTRLTVV.

The chain joins TRBV5-1 to TRBJ2-3; perhaps TRBD2 as D (6 bases). CDR1 is SGHRS and CDR2 is YFSETQ in the germline V gene. The V and J ends lost 0 bases and 6 bases respectively, with 11 bases between them. CDR3 length: 14 amino acids. DNA for the CDR3: TGCGCCAGCAGCTTGGGGAGGGCGGGGGATACGCAGTATTTT. This sequence encodes CASSLGRAGDTQYF. Complete variable domain (other parts from reference TRBV5-1 and TRBJ2-3): KAGVTQTPRYLIKTRGQQVTLSCSPISGHRSVSWYQQTPGQGLQFLFEYFSETQRNKGNFPGRFSGRQFSNSRSEMNVSTLELGDSALYLCASSLGRAGDTQYFGPGTRLTVL.

The chain uses TRBV7-9 and TRBJ2-1, with 9 bases that match TRBD1. The CDR3 runs to 19 residues. Trimming removed 3 bases from V and 0 bases from J; junction bases left unmatched: 12. Germline CDR1 SEHNR, CDR2 FQNEAQ (reference sequence). The CDR3 region is CASSLTGTGSFSSYNEQFF. In DNA form, the CDR3 reads TGTGCCAGCAGCTTGACCGGGACAGGGTCTTTCAGCTCCTACAATGAGCAGTTCTTC. The whole variable domain, filled in from reference TRBV7-9 and TRBJ2-1, reads DTGVSQNPRHKITKRGQNVTFRCDPISEHNRLYWYRQTLGQGPEFLTYFQNEAQLEKSRLLSDRFSAERPKGSFSTLEIQRTEQGDSAMYLCASSLTGTGSFSSYNEQFFGPGTRLTVL.

The rearrangement links TRBV5-6 to TRBJ1-1; no reliable D call. Trimming took off 5 bases at V and 2 bases at J, with 10 bases between the two ends. In germline, CDR1 is SGHDT, CDR2 YYEEEE. The CDR3 loop spans 13 amino acids. Written as DNA, the CDR3 is TGTGCCAGCAGAGGACTGGGTAACACTGAAGCTTTCTTT. Translated, it gives CASRGLGNTEAFF.

This rearrangement joins TRBV10-1 to TRBJ2-5; 11 positions match TRBD2. The V gene's germline CDR1 is WNHNN and CDR2 SYGVQD (reference sequence). This CDR3 is built from 19 residues. The V gene end was trimmed by 10 bases and the J gene end by 5 bases; junction bases not matched to a gene: 24. The chain's CDR3 is CATNHPTSGGYDVWETQYF. CDR3 DNA sequence: TGCGCCACCAACCACCCTACTAGCGGGGGCTACGACGTATGGGAGACCCAGTACTTC.